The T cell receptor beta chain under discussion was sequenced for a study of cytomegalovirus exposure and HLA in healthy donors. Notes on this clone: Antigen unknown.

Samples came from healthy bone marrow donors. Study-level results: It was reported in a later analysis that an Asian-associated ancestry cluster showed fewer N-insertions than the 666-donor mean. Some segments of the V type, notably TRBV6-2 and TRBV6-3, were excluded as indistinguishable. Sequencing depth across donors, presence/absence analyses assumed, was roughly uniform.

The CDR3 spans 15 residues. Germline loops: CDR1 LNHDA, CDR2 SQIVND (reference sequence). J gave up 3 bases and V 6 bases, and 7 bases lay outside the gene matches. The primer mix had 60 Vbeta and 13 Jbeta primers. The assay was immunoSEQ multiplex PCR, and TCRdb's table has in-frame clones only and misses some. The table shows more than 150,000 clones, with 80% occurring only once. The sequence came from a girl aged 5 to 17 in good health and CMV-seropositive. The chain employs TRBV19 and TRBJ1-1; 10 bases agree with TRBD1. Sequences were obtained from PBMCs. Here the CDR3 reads CASRQDRGRYTEAFF. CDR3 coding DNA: TGTGCCAGTAGGCAAGACAGGGGGCGGTACACTGAAGCTTTCTTT.